The 5 T cell receptor beta chains presented below share a single source sample, sequenced in a study of cytomegalovirus exposure and HLA in healthy donors. The PCR made use of 60 Vbeta and 13 Jbeta primers. The protocol was immunoSEQ multiplex PCR, while the TCRdb copy is restricted to in-frame clones and leaves out a portion. The repertoire consists of 170,000 or so clones, with around 80% occurring once and the leading ten covering 1%. Sequenced input: PBMCs. These receptors originate from a woman in her 50s in good health and CMV-seropositive.

This clone was picked up a small number of times. This chain links TRBV6-6 with TRBJ2-7; maybe TRBD2 (5 bases). V lost 7 bases to trimming and J lost 2 bases, with 6 bases between them. The germline gives CDR1 MNHNY, CDR2 SVGAGI (reference sequence). This CDR3 has 11 residues. The CDR3 loop is CASTGAYEQYF. The DNA of the CDR3 is TGTGCCAGCACCGGGGCCTACGAGCAGTACTTC.

This chain uses TRBV7-2 with TRBJ1-2; D unresolved. Trimming took 3 bases from V and 0 from J, leaving 8 bases between them. This CDR3 spans 14 amino acids. Germline CDR1 is SGHTA and CDR2 is FQGNSA. The CDR3 protein is CASSFAVANYGYTF. CDR3 coding DNA: TGTGCCAGCAGCTTTGCGGTCGCTAACTATGGCTACACCTTC.

V and J are TRBV5-1 and TRBJ1-4, with D uncertain. The V gene's germline CDR1 is SGHRS and CDR2 YFSETQ. V lost 0 bases and J 5 bases, leaving 8 bases between the germline ends. The CDR3 consists of 14 residues. CDR3 coding DNA: TGCGCCAGCAGCTTGGGACACGGCAATGAAAAACTGTTTTTT. Translation: CASSLGHGNEKLFF. Combining the CDR3 with reference TRBV5-1 and TRBJ1-4 gives the whole variable domain KAGVTQTPRYLIKTRGQQVTLSCSPISGHRSVSWYQQTPGQGLQFLFEYFSETQRNKGNFPGRFSGRQFSNSRSEMNVSTLELGDSALYLCASSLGHGNEKLFFGSGTQLSVL.

This clone was recorded once. V gene TRBV18 combines with J gene TRBJ2-1, with 8 nucleotides matching TRBD1. Trimming cost V 3 bases and J 9 bases; bases outside gene matches: 13. This CDR3 is built from 16 residues. From germline, CDR1 is KGHSH and CDR2 LQKENI. The CDR3: CASSPFSGAGGFEQFF. As DNA, the CDR3 is TGTGCCAGCTCACCGTTTTCTGGGGCAGGGGGCTTTGAGCAGTTCTTC.

This clone was detected only a few times. This chain's CDR3 is CASSARSTETQYF. In DNA, the CDR3 is TGTGCCAGCAGCGCCCGGAGTACCGAGACCCAGTACTTC. This chain uses TRBV7-3 with TRBJ2-5; D ambiguous. The V gene lost 5 bases and the J gene lost 5 bases, with 12 bases spanning the gap. Germline values: CDR1 SGHTA, CDR2 FQGTGA. The CDR3 contains 13 residues. The full variable domain, completed using reference TRBV7-3 and TRBJ2-5, is GAGVSQTPSNKVTEKGKYVELRCDPISGHTALYWYRQSLGQGPEFLIYFQGTGAADDSGLPNDRFFAVRPEGSVSTLKIQRTERGDSAVYLCASSARSTETQYFGPGTRLLVL.